What follows describes a single TCR beta chain. The antigen remains undetermined. Its ends do not fully match the called genes, so a read error is possible. The time point is: cycle 4 day 1 (C4D1), after six to seven weeks of nivolumab. Relapse was seen in all patients after autologous stem cell transplantation, and brentuximab vedotin exposure was variable. Best responses included complete response and partial response; otherwise, the best response was progressive disease. This entry comes from a study of PD-1 blockade in classical Hodgkin lymphoma. Generated by immunoSEQ multiplex PCR, the TCRdb table keeps only in-frame clones and is missing some. This sample has around 57,000 clones, with around nine tenths found just once. General observations from the study: Significant TCR diversity gains by C4D1 occurred in CD4+ but not CD8+ cells. Newly diagnosed patients were reported to start with lower TCR diversity than healthy donors.

In germline, CDR1 is MNHEY, CDR2 SMNVEV (reference sequence). The CDR3 is 14 residues long. The sequence was obtained from a human donor with classical Hodgkin lymphoma. Sequenced material: peripheral blood mononuclear cells (PBMCs), taken before the fourth cycle of nivolumab. This rearrangement joins TRBV27 to TRBJ2-7; 9 bases fit TRBD1. CDR3 amino acids: CAGSSRTGVLEQYF. The CDR3 DNA reads TGTGCCGGCAGTTCTCGGACAGGGGTTCTCGAGCAGTACTTC.